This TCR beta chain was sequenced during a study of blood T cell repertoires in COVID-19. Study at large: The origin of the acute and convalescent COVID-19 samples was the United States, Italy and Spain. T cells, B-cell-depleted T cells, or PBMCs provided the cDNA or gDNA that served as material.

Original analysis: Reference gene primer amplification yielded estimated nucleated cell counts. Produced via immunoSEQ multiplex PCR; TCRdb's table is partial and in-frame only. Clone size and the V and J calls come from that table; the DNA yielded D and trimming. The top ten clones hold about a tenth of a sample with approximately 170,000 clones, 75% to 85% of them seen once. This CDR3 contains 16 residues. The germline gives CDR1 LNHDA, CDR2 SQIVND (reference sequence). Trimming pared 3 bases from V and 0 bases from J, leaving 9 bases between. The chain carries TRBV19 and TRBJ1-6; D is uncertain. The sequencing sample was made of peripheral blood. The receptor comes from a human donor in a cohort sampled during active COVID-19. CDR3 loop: CASSMTGRSYNSPLHF. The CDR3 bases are TGTGCCAGTAGTATGACGGGTCGCTCCTATAATTCACCCCTCCACTTT. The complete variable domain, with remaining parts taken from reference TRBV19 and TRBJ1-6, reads DGGITQSPKYLFRKEGQNVTLSCEQNLNHDAMYWYRQDPGQGLRLIYYSQIVNDFQKGDIAEGYSVSREKKESFPLTVTSAQKNPTAFYLCASSMTGRSYNSPLHFGNGTRLTVT.